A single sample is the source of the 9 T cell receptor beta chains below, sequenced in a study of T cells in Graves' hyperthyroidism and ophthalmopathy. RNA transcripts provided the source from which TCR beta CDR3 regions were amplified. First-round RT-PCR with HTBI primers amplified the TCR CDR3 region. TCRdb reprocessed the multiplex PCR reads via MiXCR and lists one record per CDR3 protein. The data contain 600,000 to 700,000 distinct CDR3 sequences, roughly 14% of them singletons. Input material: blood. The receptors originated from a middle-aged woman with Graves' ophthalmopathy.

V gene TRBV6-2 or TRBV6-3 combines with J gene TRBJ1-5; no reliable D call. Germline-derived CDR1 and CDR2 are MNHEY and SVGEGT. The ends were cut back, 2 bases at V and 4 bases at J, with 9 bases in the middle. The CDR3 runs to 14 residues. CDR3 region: CASSYPQQNQPQHF. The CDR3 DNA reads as TGTGCCAGCAGTTACCCCCAGCAGAATCAGCCCCAGCATTTT.

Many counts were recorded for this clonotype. DNA for the CDR3: TGCGCCAGCAGCTTGGACTACATGAACACTGAAGCTTTCTTT. It codes for CASSLDYMNTEAFF. This chain uses TRBV5-1 with TRBJ1-1; no definite D call. CDR3 length: 14 residues. Germline V gives CDR1 SGHRS, CDR2 YFSETQ. Trimming took off 0 bases at V and 0 bases at J, with 6 bases between the two ends.

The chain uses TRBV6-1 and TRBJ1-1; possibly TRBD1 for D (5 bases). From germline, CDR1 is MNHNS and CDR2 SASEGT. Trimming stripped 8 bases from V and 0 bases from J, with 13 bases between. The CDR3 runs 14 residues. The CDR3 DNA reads TGTGCCAGCTCCTGGGACGGGTTGAACACTGAAGCTTTCTTT. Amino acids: CASSWDGLNTEAFF.

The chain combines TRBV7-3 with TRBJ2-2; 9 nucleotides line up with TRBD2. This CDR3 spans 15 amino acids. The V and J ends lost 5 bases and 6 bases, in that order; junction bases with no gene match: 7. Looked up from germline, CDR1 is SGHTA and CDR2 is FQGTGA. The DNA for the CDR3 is TGTGCCAGCAGCACCTTAGCGGGAGCTGCCGGGGAGCTGTTTTTT. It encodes CASSTLAGAAGELFF.

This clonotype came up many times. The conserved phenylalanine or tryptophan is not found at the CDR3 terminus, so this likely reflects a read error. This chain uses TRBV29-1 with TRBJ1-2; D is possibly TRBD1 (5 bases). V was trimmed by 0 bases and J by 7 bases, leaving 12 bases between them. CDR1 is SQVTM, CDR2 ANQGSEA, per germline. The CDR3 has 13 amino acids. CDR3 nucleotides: TGCAGCGTTGAAGATCCGGGGGAAAGTGGCTACACCCTC. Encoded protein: CSVEDPGESGYTL.

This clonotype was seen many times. The CDR3 spells CASSIQGARETQYF. The CDR3, as DNA: TGTGCCAGCAGTATACAGGGGGCTCGGGAGACCCAGTACTTC. The V gene is TRBV28, the J gene TRBJ2-5, with 9 bases fitting TRBD1. J was trimmed by 5 bases and V by 5 bases; bases with no gene match: 6. Germline V gives CDR1 MDHEN, CDR2 SYDVKM. This CDR3 has 14 amino acids.

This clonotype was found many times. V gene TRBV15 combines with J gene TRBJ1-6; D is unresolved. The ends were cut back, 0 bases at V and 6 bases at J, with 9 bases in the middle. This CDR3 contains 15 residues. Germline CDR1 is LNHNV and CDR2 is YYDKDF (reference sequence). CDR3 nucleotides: TGTGCCACCAGCAGAGAACAGTTTGGTAATTCACCCCTCCACTTT. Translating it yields CATSREQFGNSPLHF.

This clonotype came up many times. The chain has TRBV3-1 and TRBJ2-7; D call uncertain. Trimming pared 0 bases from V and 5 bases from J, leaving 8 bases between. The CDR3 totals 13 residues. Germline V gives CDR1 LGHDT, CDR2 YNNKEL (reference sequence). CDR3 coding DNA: TGTGCCAGCAGCCAAGATAGAAGGGACGAGCAGTACTTC. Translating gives CASSQDRRDEQYF.

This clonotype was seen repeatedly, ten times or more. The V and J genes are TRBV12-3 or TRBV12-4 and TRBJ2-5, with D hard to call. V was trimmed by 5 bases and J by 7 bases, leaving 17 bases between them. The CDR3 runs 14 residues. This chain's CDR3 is CASSPAEQMRTQYF. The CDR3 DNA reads TGTGCCAGCAGTCCCGCGGAGCAGATGAGGACCCAGTACTTC.